The sequence of this TCR beta chain was determined in a study of post-analysis software for immune sequencing data. The wider study: Disease courses included relapsing-remitting, secondary progressive and progressive-relapsing multiple sclerosis. Points from the study as a whole: Same-batch samples co-clustered strongly by F measure. Diversity measured as normalized Chao1 was significantly lower in multiple sclerosis patients than in controls. TRBV segments more frequent in patients than in controls numbered roughly five and included TRBV5-6, TRBV5-1 and TRBV20-1.

Points on this clonotype: Antigen specificity is unknown.

The CDR3 extends over 9 amino acids. Germline V gene sequence: CDR1 SQVTM, CDR2 ANQGSEA. V gave up 5 bases and J gave up 12 bases, with 10 bases separating them. Prepared libraries of TCR beta cDNA carried unique molecular identifiers. T cells numbering 1 to 10 million yielded cDNA molecules that totaled roughly 500,000. MiXCR was run by TCRdb on the PCR reads, yielding one entry per CDR3 protein. The sample has some 690,000 distinct CDR3 sequences, 55% to 60% seen once. This clonotype originated in a girl aged 2-9 years with multiple sclerosis. This chain links TRBV29-1 with TRBJ1-2, with no clear D. The material sequenced was blood. DNA for the CDR3: TGCAGCGTTAATTTACGGGACACCTTC. Translated: CSVNLRDTF.